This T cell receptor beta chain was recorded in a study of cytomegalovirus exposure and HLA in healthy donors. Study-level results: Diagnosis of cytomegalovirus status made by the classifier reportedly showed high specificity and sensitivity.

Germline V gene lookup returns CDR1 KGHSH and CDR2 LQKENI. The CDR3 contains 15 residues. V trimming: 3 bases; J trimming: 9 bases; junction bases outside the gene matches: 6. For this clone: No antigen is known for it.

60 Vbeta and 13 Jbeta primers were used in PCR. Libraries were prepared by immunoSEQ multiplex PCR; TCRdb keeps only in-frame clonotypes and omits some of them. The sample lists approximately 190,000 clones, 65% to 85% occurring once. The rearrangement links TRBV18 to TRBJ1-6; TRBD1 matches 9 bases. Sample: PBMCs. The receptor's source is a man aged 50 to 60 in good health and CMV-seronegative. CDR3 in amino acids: CASSPGGQGLSPLHF. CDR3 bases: TGTGCCAGCTCACCTGGGGGACAGGGCCTTTCACCCCTCCACTTT.